One TCR beta chain is described in this entry. The sample originates from a study of blood T cell repertoires in COVID-19. Study-wide background: Samples of COVID-19 (acute and convalescent) were obtained from the United States, Italy and Spain. T cells, B-cell-depleted T cells, or PBMCs provided the cDNA or gDNA that served as material.

Per the study methods: Using reference gene primer amplification, nucleated cell counts were estimated. Generated by immunoSEQ multiplex PCR, the TCRdb table keeps only in-frame clones and is missing some. That table is the source of V, J and clone size, and D and trimming were worked out from the DNA. The sample lists 40,000 to 55,000 clones; approximately 88% were seen once. The CDR3 has 13 amino acids. With 7 bases removed from V and 1 base from J, the gap between germline ends came to 10 bases. CDR1 is MNHEY, CDR2 SVGAGI, per germline. Sequencing was carried out using peripheral blood. The receptor was derived from a man aged 50-59 years with active COVID-19. The chain employs TRBV6-5 and TRBJ1-1, with TRBD1 as a possible D gene (5 bases). Here the CDR3 DNA reads TGTGCCAGCACCTTAAGGGGGAACACTGAAGCTTTCTTT. Translation gives CASTLRGNTEAFF.